This TCR beta chain was captured by sequencing in a study of primary melanoma T cells and metastatic recurrence (dated by TCRdb to the early 2020s). About the study as a whole: The cohort consisted of around 180 primary melanomas of stage T2 to T4, each more than 1 mm thick. The T-cell fraction measured by TCR beta sequencing was compared against progression-free survival as the clinical outcome. Whether T-cell fraction and T-cell repertoire clonality in primary melanoma tumors predicted patient outcome was tested in the study. Histopathological grading of tumor-infiltrating lymphocytes was compared with the sequencing-derived T-cell fraction. Study-level results and caveats: A T-cell fraction above 20% appeared protective regardless of ulceration status, mitotic rate or nodal disease. The authors framed an effective T-cell-mediated antitumor response in primary melanoma only as a suggestion, not a demonstrated mechanism. Tumor T-cell fraction was reported to predict progression-free survival independently of thickness, ulceration, mitotic rate and age. Progression-free survival prediction was reportedly improved more by adding T-cell fraction to tumor thickness than by adding any other histopathological variable.

Patients had primary melanoma that had been surgically resected and was considered potentially curable but at risk of metastatic recurrence. In its sample, this clone was seen once. Its binding antigen is unknown. One base away there is no much larger clone; base qualities are not given. Library generation was performed with the immunoSEQ multiplex PCR assay. Primary melanoma tumor tissue underwent high-throughput sequencing of the T-cell receptor beta chain. For the original study's pipeline: Repertoire analyses included TCRB CDR3 sharing between samples and the distribution of insertions and deletions. The predictive value of the T-cell fraction was ranked against histopathological variables by a gradient-boosted model. What TCRdb holds here is the immuneACCESS table cut down to in-frame rearrangements. Part of the clones is not present; checked against another copy, under half of the missing clones reflect an unresolved V gene, and the others are unexplained. V and J calls plus clone size are reproduced from that table; the DNA served to infer D and trimming. This sample's table contains some 50 clones.

The TCR comes from a human donor with melanoma. Sequenced input: melanoma tumor tissue.

The DNA sequence follows: TGTGCCTGGAGTGGTAGGACAGGGGGTGGCCAGCCCCAGCATTTT. Translated, it reads CAWSGRTGGGQPQHF. The chain couples TRBV30 to TRBJ1-5; 10 central nucleotides agree with TRBD1. Measured from the cysteine to the phenylalanine, the CDR3 is 15 residues long. Only the CDR3 DNA stays, 45 bases, in frame from base 1. The germline V gene (reference sequence) yields GTSNPN for CDR1 and SVGIG for CDR2. Germline trimming amounts to 1 base on V and 7 bases on J, with 7 as the count of junction bases outside the gene matches.